Below, 8 T cell receptor beta chains from the same sample are listed, as sequenced in a study of T cells in Graves' hyperthyroidism and ophthalmopathy. Amplification of TCR beta CDR3 regions was performed using RNA transcripts as template. Using the HTBI primer set, a first-round RT-PCR was run on the TCR CDR3. TCRdb used MiXCR to reprocess the multiplex PCR reads, holding one entry per CDR3 protein. The data show a few hundred thousand distinct CDR3 sequences, around 18% seen once. Sequencing was done on a sample of blood. The receptors originated from a man aged 40-50 years with Graves' hyperthyroidism.

This rearrangement joins TRBV3-1 to TRBJ1-5; D gene uncertain. CDR1 LGHDT and CDR2 YNNKEL come from the germline V gene (reference sequence). The CDR3 length is 12 residues. Deletions cut 2 bases from V and 6 bases from J, with 5 bases between. CDR3 bases: TGTGCCAGCAGCCAAATGGGTCAGCCCCAGCATTTT. It yields the protein CASSQMGQPQHF. Supplemented by reference TRBV3-1 and TRBJ1-5, the full variable domain reads DTAVSQTPKYLVTQMGNDKSIKCEQNLGHDTMYWYKQDSKKFLKIMFSYNNKELIINETVPNRFSPKSPDKAHLNLHINSLELGDSAVYFCASSQMGQPQHFGDGTRLSIL.

To note about this clonotype: At one end, the junction sequence differs from germline, possibly due to a read error. The rearrangement joins TRBV11-2 to TRBJ2-1; the D is unclear. The V gene's germline CDR1 is SGHAT and CDR2 FQNNGV. This CDR3 region has 16 residues. CDR3 in amino acids: CASSLVYRTAYNERFF. For the CDR3, the DNA is TGTGCCAGCAGCTTAGTTTATCGTACGGCCTACAATGAGCGGTTCTTC.

The V gene is TRBV6-2 or TRBV6-3, the J gene TRBJ2-1, with D possibly being TRBD2 (7 bases). V lost 4 bases, J lost 8 bases, and 12 bases lay in between. From germline, CDR1 is MNHEY and CDR2 SVGEGT. CDR3 length equals 13 residues. CDR3 nucleotides: TGTGCCAGCAGTTCCCCGGGGGGCGATGAGCAGTTCTTC. This translates into CASSSPGGDEQFF.

This clonotype has a count of ten or more. This chain links TRBV30 with TRBJ2-3; D not resolved. V lost 2 bases and J 3 bases, leaving 9 bases between the germline ends. The V gene's germline CDR1 is GTSNPN and CDR2 SVGIG (reference sequence). The CDR3 totals 13 residues. The CDR3 DNA is TGTGCCTGGAGTATTAGCACGACAGATACGCAGTATTTT. Its translation is CAWSISTTDTQYF. Full variable domain (rest looked up from reference TRBV30 and TRBJ2-3): SQTIHQWPATLVQPVGSPLSLECTVEGTSNPNLYWYRQAAGRGLQLLFYSVGIGQISSEVPQNLSASRPQDRQFILSSKKLLLSDSGFYLCAWSISTTDTQYFGPGTRLTVL.

The table lists this clonotype with a few counts. This may come from a read error, since a much larger clone is one base off. The chain has TRBV28 and TRBJ1-5; D uncertain. This CDR3 has 17 amino acids. V lost 4 bases and J 0 bases, leaving 16 bases between the germline ends. Germline V CDR1 and CDR2: MDHEN, SYDVKM. The CDR3 sequence: CASSSGQNRFSNQPQHF. CDR3 sequence (DNA): TGTGCCAGCAGTTCGGGTCAGAATCGATTTAGCAATCAGCCCCAGCATTTT.

In this sample, this clonotype turned up a few times. The rearrangement joins TRBV4-1 to TRBJ1-1; D remains unclear. The germline V and J ends were trimmed by 0 bases and 0 bases, with 8 bases remaining between them. Germline lookup yields CDR1 MGHRA and CDR2 YSYEKL. CDR3 size: 15 residues. The CDR3 region has the DNA TGCGCCAGCAGCCAAGATGATTTTATGAACACTGAAGCTTTCTTT. This encodes CASSQDDFMNTEAFF.

This clonotype was found many times. The chain employs TRBV7-2 and TRBJ2-5; the match to TRBD2 covers 11 bases. V lost 6 bases and J lost 2; bases outside the gene matches: 8. In germline, CDR1 is SGHTA, CDR2 FQGNSA. The CDR3 consists of 16 residues. CDR3 nucleotides: TGTGCCAGCAGATTACGACTAGCGGGGCCACAAGAGACCCAGTACTTC. It specifies CASRLRLAGPQETQYF.

This clonotype was observed many times. The chain carries TRBV5-6 and TRBJ1-2; 12 positions match TRBD1. CDR1 and CDR2 (germline): SGHDT, YYEEEE. V shed 3 bases and J 1 base; nucleotides not matched to a gene: 4. The CDR3 totals 16 residues. This CDR3 reads CASSWGQGARNYGYTF. CDR3 DNA sequence: TGTGCCAGCAGCTGGGGACAGGGGGCGCGTAACTATGGCTACACCTTC.